What follows are 24 T cell receptor beta chains derived from one specimen sequenced in a study of OX40 agonist ivuxolimab in advanced cancers. Produced via immunoSEQ multiplex PCR; TCRdb's table is partial and in-frame only. There are around 60,000 clones in the sample; approximately 79% occur only once, and approximately 11% lies in the top ten. This material consisted of CD4+ or CD8+ T cells sorted from blood, taken in a trial of the OX40 agonist ivuxolimab. These receptors all stem from an adult with an advanced solid tumor such as melanoma, head and neck, liver or kidney cancer.

CDR3 DNA sequence: TGTGCCAGCAGCCCCGGGTTAGCGGTTACCTACGAGCAGTACTTC. Translating gives CASSPGLAVTYEQYF. The chain has TRBV5-4 and TRBJ2-7; possibly TRBD2 for D (6 bases). The CDR3 contains 15 residues. With 4 bases removed from V and 2 bases from J, the gap between germline ends came to 16 bases. Germline V CDR1 and CDR2: SGHNT, YYREEE (reference sequence).

CDR3 protein: CASSLRPGQQYGYTF. The CDR3 nucleotides read TGCGCCAGCAGCCTGAGACCGGGACAGCAATATGGCTACACCTTC. The chain employs TRBV5-1 and TRBJ1-2, with 7 bases matching TRBD1. The CDR3 has 15 residues. V was pared by 4 bases and J by 5 bases, with 11 bases of the junction left unmatched. Germline loops: CDR1 SGHRS, CDR2 YFSETQ.

This clone has a handful of counts. The chain joins TRBV28 to TRBJ2-3; D call uncertain. The CDR3 contains 15 residues. The germline CDR1 and CDR2 sequences are MDHEN and SYDVKM. Trimming left V 5 bases short and J 7 bases short, with 19 bases between. The chain's CDR3 is CASSSNIRSVNTQYF. CDR3 nucleotide sequence: TGTGCCAGCAGTAGCAATATTCGGTCTGTGAATACGCAGTATTTT.

The genes are TRBV19 and TRBJ2-1, with D unresolved. Trimming took off 1 base at V and 0 bases at J, with 10 bases between the two ends. The CDR3 has 16 residues. Germline CDR1 reads LNHDA; CDR2 reads SQIVND (reference sequence). CDR3 region: CASSIGVYSSYNEQFF. CDR3 DNA: TGTGCCAGTAGTATAGGCGTCTATAGCTCCTACAATGAGCAGTTCTTC. Drawing the rest from reference TRBV19 and TRBJ2-1, the complete variable domain is DGGITQSPKYLFRKEGQNVTLSCEQNLNHDAMYWYRQDPGQGLRLIYYSQIVNDFQKGDIAEGYSVSREKKESFPLTVTSAQKNPTAFYLCASSIGVYSSYNEQFFGPGTRLTVL.

This clone has just a few counts. The gene calls are TRBV19 and TRBJ1-1; 7 nucleotides agree with TRBD1. The ends lost 5 bases at V and 7 bases at J; junction bases unmatched: 4. Per the germline V gene, CDR1 is LNHDA and CDR2 is SQIVND (reference sequence). The CDR3 is made up of 12 amino acids. CDR3: CASSDRASEAFF. The DNA of the CDR3 is TGTGCCAGTAGTGACAGGGCGAGTGAAGCTTTCTTT.

The chain recombines TRBV18 with TRBJ1-3; D is ambiguous. This CDR3 region has 13 residues. Germline assignment: CDR1 KGHSH and CDR2 LQKENI. Trimming cost V 4 bases and J 0 bases, with 4 bases left between them. CDR3 DNA: TGTGCCAGCTCACGAGGCTCTGGAAACACCATATATTTT. Translated, it gives CASSRGSGNTIYF. The whole variable domain, filled in from reference TRBV18 and TRBJ1-3, reads NAGVMQNPRHLVRRRGQEARLRCSPMKGHSHVYWYRQLPEEGLKFMVYLQKENIIDESGMPKERFSAEFPKEGPSILRIQQVVRGDSAAYFCASSRGSGNTIYFGEGSWLTVV.

This chain uses TRBV6-5 with TRBJ2-2; 10 positions agree with TRBD2. J lost 5 bases, V lost 5 bases, and 5 bases had no gene match. Looked up from germline, CDR1 is MNHEY and CDR2 is SVGAGI. CDR3 length equals 15 residues. This chain's CDR3 is CASSNLAGETGELFF. CDR3 DNA sequence: TGTGCCAGCAGTAACCTAGCGGGAGAAACCGGGGAGCTGTTTTTT.

This chain uses TRBV6-1 with TRBJ1-2, with D maybe TRBD1 (5 bases). The germline CDR1 and CDR2 sequences are MNHNS and SASEGT. The CDR3 totals 13 residues. The ends were cut back, 6 bases at V and 0 bases at J, with 8 bases in the middle. The CDR3 nucleotides are TGTGCCAGCAGACCGGGACCTAACTATGGCTACACCTTC. Amino acids: CASRPGPNYGYTF.

This chain joins TRBV7-9 and TRBJ2-2; D remains ambiguous. V gave up 2 bases and J gave up 7 bases, with 14 bases separating them. This CDR3 comprises 15 residues. CDR1 is SEHNR and CDR2 is FQNEAQ in the germline V gene (reference sequence). The DNA of the CDR3 is TGTGCCAGCAGCTTATCTTCCCTAGGGCACGGGGAGCTGTTTTTT. Translation gives CASSLSSLGHGELFF.

V is TRBV25-1 and J is TRBJ2-5; 9 bases map to TRBD1. TRBJ2-7 explains the end of the DNA better; the J call may be wrong. The CDR3 covers 17 residues. The germline CDR1 and CDR2 sequences are MGHDK and SYGVNS. The CDR3 region is CASSATRQGVNLYEQYF. CDR3 coding DNA: TGTGCCAGCAGTGCCACTCGACAGGGGGTTAACCTCTACGAGCAGTACTTC.

In this sample, this clone turned up many times. The chain recombines TRBV7-9 with TRBJ2-3; D call uncertain. In germline, CDR1 is SEHNR, CDR2 FQNEAQ (reference sequence). This CDR3 comprises 15 residues. The ends were cut back, 4 bases at V and 2 bases at J, with 13 bases in the middle. The CDR3 spells CASSSGDADTDTQYF. CDR3 nucleotides: TGTGCCAGCAGCTCGGGTGATGCTGACACAGATACGCAGTATTTT.

Comments on this clone: At one of its ends the junction is not consistent with the germline gene, which may arise from a read error. This chain uses TRBV10-3 with TRBJ2-7; D remains ambiguous. CDR3 length equals 13 residues. CDR1 is ENHRY, CDR2 SYGVKD, per germline. The CDR3 nucleotides read TGTGCCAGCAGTGAATGGGAAGGGCTCGAGCAGTACTTC. Amino acid sequence: CASSEWEGLEQYF.

Only one count was recorded for this clone. The chain couples TRBV11-1 to TRBJ2-5; 7 bases line up with TRBD2. CDR3 size: 14 residues. The V segment lost 5 bases and the J segment 5 bases; nucleotides outside the gene matches: 8. The V gene's germline CDR1 is SGHAT and CDR2 FQDESV (reference sequence). CDR3 sequence: CASSRGGRRETQYF. The CDR3 DNA follows: TGTGCCAGCAGCCGCGGGGGTAGGCGTGAGACCCAGTACTTC.

The rearrangement uses TRBV28 and TRBJ2-5, with D tentatively TRBD1 (6 bases). The CDR3 has 14 residues. V was cut by 4 bases and J by 1 base, with 10 bases left in between. In germline, CDR1 is MDHEN, CDR2 SYDVKM. CDR3 nucleotide sequence: TGTGCCAGCAGTTGGACCAGGGGCCAAGAGACCCAGTACTTC. As protein: CASSWTRGQETQYF. The variable domain in full, with the rest retrieved from reference TRBV28 and TRBJ2-5, is DVKVTQSSRYLVKRTGEKVFLECVQDMDHENMFWYRQDPGLGLRLIYFSYDVKMKEKGDIPEGYSVSREKKERFSLILESASTNQTSMYLCASSWTRGQETQYFGPGTRLLVL.

J is TRBJ2-3 and V is TRBV5-1, with 7 bases matching TRBD1. The V gene end was trimmed by 7 bases and the J gene end by 7 bases; junction bases not matched to a gene: 6. Germline CDR1 is SGHRS and CDR2 is YFSETQ. The length of the CDR3 is 12 residues. The CDR3 reads CASQEGANTQYF. The CDR3, as DNA: TGCGCCAGCCAAGAGGGGGCTAATACGCAGTATTTT.

This clone was detected only a few times. This rearrangement joins TRBV5-5 to TRBJ2-7; a weak D match, TRBD1 (5 bases). Germline loops: CDR1 SGHKS, CDR2 YYEKEE (reference sequence). V was shortened by 2 bases and J by 6 bases, with 15 bases between the two germline ends. The length of the CDR3 is 14 residues. CDR3 region: CASSFGSQGGEQYF. The CDR3 DNA is TGTGCCAGCAGCTTTGGGTCGCAGGGCGGCGAGCAGTACTTC. The entire variable domain, with the rest obtained from reference TRBV5-5 and TRBJ2-7, is as follows: DAGVTQSPTHLIKTRGQQVTLRCSPISGHKSVSWYQQVLGQGPQFIFQYYEKEERGRGNFPDRFSARQFPNYSSELNVNALLLGDSALYLCASSFGSQGGEQYFGPGTRLTVT.

This clone was seen only once. This chain joins TRBV27 and TRBJ2-3, with 7 bases aligning to TRBD1. J gave up 0 bases and V 6 bases, and 15 bases lay outside the gene matches. The CDR3 runs 18 residues. CDR1 MNHEY and CDR2 SMNVEV come from the germline V gene (reference sequence). CDR3 in DNA: TGTGCCAGCAGCCCCGGGACAGTTTCATTTTCTAGCACAGATACGCAGTATTTT. Encoded protein: CASSPGTVSFSSTDTQYF.

The V call is TRBV7-2, the J call TRBJ2-7; D is unresolved. CDR1 SGHTA and CDR2 FQGNSA come from the germline V gene. The CDR3 totals 16 residues. Trimming pared 7 bases from V and 5 bases from J, leaving 24 bases between. This chain's CDR3 is CASNPSRLGSINEQYF. The DNA for the CDR3 is TGTGCCAGCAACCCCAGCCGGCTAGGATCCATCAACGAGCAGTACTTC. Drawing the rest from reference TRBV7-2 and TRBJ2-7, the complete variable domain is GAGVSQSPSNKVTEKGKDVELRCDPISGHTALYWYRQSLGQGLEFLIYFQGNSAPDKSGLPSDRFSAERTGGSVSTLTIQRTQQEDSAVYLCASNPSRLGSINEQYFGPGTRLTVT.

This clone was found once. The chain carries TRBV11-1 and TRBJ1-1; the D is unclear. This CDR3 has 13 residues. The germline CDR1 and CDR2 sequences are SGHAT and FQDESV (reference sequence). Trimming removed 2 bases at V and 11 bases at J, with 15 bases between. The CDR3 region is CASSLFAVERAFF. The CDR3 nucleotides are TGTGCCAGCAGCTTATTTGCGGTAGAGAGGGCTTTCTTT.

The chain is built from TRBV2 and TRBJ2-2; D unresolved. In germline, CDR1 is SNHLY, CDR2 FYNNEI. The CDR3 is made up of 13 amino acids. V gave up 4 bases and J gave up 4 bases, with 7 bases separating them. This CDR3 reads CASSGLLTGELFF. Here the CDR3 DNA reads TGTGCCAGCAGTGGGTTACTCACCGGGGAGCTGTTTTTT.

In nucleotides, the CDR3 is TGTGCCAGCATCAAGTCAAATGAGCAGTTCTTC. This translates into CASIKSNEQFF. This chain links TRBV27 with TRBJ2-1; D uncertain. The CDR3 has 11 amino acids. Germline assignment: CDR1 MNHEY and CDR2 SMNVEV (reference sequence). Trimming removed 7 bases at V and 7 bases at J, with 8 bases between.

This clone was found a few times. The rearrangement uses TRBV28 and TRBJ2-1; weak D call: TRBD2 (5 bases). The V and J ends lost 5 bases and 7 bases respectively, with 15 bases between them. CDR3 size: 14 residues. Germline-derived CDR1 and CDR2 are MDHEN and SYDVKM. CDR3 protein: CASSVLRGRNEQFF. The CDR3 bases are TGTGCCAGCAGTGTGCTCCGGGGAAGGAATGAGCAGTTCTTC. The full variable domain, in which reference TRBV28 and TRBJ2-1 provide the parts outside the CDR3, is DVKVTQSSRYLVKRTGEKVFLECVQDMDHENMFWYRQDPGLGLRLIYFSYDVKMKEKGDIPEGYSVSREKKERFSLILESASTNQTSMYLCASSVLRGRNEQFFGPGTRLTVL.

This clone occurred once. V is TRBV4-1 and J is TRBJ1-3; D unclear. CDR1 is MGHRA, CDR2 YSYEKL, per germline. This CDR3 region has 15 residues. Trimming took off 6 bases at V and 0 bases at J, with 12 bases between the two ends. In DNA form, the CDR3 reads TGCGCCAGCAGGGGCAATAGGTACTCTGGAAACACCATATATTTT. As protein: CASRGNRYSGNTIYF.

This clone is a singleton in its sample. The CDR3 DNA is TGTGCCAGCAGTTTGCGGAGGAGCAGCGAAGCTTTCTTT. Its translation: CASSLRRSSEAFF. This rearrangement joins TRBV28 to TRBJ1-1; D call uncertain. The germline V and J ends were trimmed by 3 bases and 8 bases, with 13 bases remaining between them. Looked up from germline, CDR1 is MDHEN and CDR2 is SYDVKM. The CDR3 has 13 residues.